This TCR beta chain was sequenced during a study of blood T cell repertoires in COVID-19. About the study: COVID-19 samples, acute and convalescent, were from the United States, Italy and Spain. The cDNA or gDNA used as material had been derived from T cells, B-cell-depleted T cells, or PBMCs.

CDR3 length: 14 amino acids. From germline, CDR1 is SNHLY and CDR2 FYNNEI. The V gene lost 6 bases and the J gene lost 7 bases, with 15 bases spanning the gap. Under the authors' procedure: Reference gene primer amplification yielded estimated nucleated cell counts. Here immunoSEQ multiplex PCR was the method, and the copy in TCRdb shows in-frame clones only, minus some. V and J calls and clone size are as listed in that table; D and trimming were resolved from the DNA. The sample holds approximately 42,000 clones, roughly 73% seen once. What was sequenced was peripheral blood. The V gene is TRBV2, the J gene TRBJ1-4; TRBD1 is a possible D gene (6 bases). This TCR derives from a man aged 80 or over with acute or convalescent COVID-19. CDR3 coding DNA: TGTGCCAGCAGGGCCGACAGGTACCTTGAAAAACTGTTTTTT. Its translation is CASRADRYLEKLFF.